This TCR beta chain appears in the sequencing data of a study of blood T cell repertoires in COVID-19 (dated by TCRdb to about 2020). Turning to the overall study: Samples from collaborators originated in the United States, Italy and Spain and spanned both the acute and convalescent phases of COVID-19. The sample metadata nearly always contained a de-identified subject ID, COVID-19 status, age in years and sex. The prospective study material was composed of cDNA or gDNA derived from T cells, B-cell-depleted T cells, or PBMCs. Samples came from the ongoing ImmuneRACE study (first 160 participants) plus 1,254 subjects from 6 global collaborators. The dataset comprised deeply sampled blood TCRbeta repertoires from subjects exposed to, actively infected with, or recovered from COVID-19. The repertoires were released in a freely available public database meant as a resource for research on the immune response to SARS-CoV-2. HLA class I and class II types, where available, came from metadata supplied by the sample provider rather than from assay-based typing.

The investigation overall reported the following: Clinical and demographic metadata were provided uncurated, with the amount varying by source and participant.

As regards this clone: Its antigen is currently not known. Base qualities are not provided; no much larger clone lies one nucleotide away.

The CDR3 runs 16 residues from the cysteine to the phenylalanine. Of the read, only the CDR3 DNA is kept; its 48 bases are in frame from base 1. V loses 7 bases of germline sequence and J loses 7 bases, and the interval between the two ends is 20 bases. CDR1 LNHDA and CDR2 SQIVND were looked up in the germline V gene (reference sequence). Whole blood was collected in K2EDTA tubes by collaborating institutions according to the institutions' own protocols. For TCRbeta analysis, collaborators shipped samples in one of three forms: frozen whole blood, isolated PBMCs, or DNA extracted from either of those sample types. TCRbeta CDR3 regions were amplified from genomic DNA by means of the immunoSEQ Assay, a bias-controlled multiplex PCR. In the source study's methods: The number of nucleated cells in each sample was estimated by amplification of reference gene primers within the assay. To quantify the absolute abundance of each unique TCRbeta CDR3 rearrangement, sequence reads were collapsed and filtered. For each sample, productive Simpson clonality was calculated as the square root of Simpson's diversity index over productive rearrangements. TCRdb limited this immuneACCESS table to in-frame rearrangements with V and J called. A share of clones is missing; checked studies link under half to unresolved V genes, and the rest is unexplained. The V and J calls and clone size were taken over from that table, and D and trimming were inferred from the DNA. The sample table holds approximately 210,000 clones, of which 84% were seen once. Together, the top ten hold about 7.3% of the sample.

Input material: peripheral blood. This receptor was identified in a woman aged 50 to 60 with active or convalescent COVID-19. The V and J segments used are TRBV19 and TRBJ1-6; TRBD1 is a weak D gene call, 5 bases matching. The base sequence is TGTGCCAGTATGAGGAAGTCAGGGAGGGCGAATTCACCCCTCCACTTT. This yields the protein CASMRKSGRANSPLHF.